This T cell receptor beta chain emerged from a study of T-cell reconstitution after alpha-beta-depleted transplantation in children. A word on this clonotype: The antigen is not known.

Preparation of the TCRbeta library involved a method that used unique molecular identifiers. One entry per CDR3 protein results from TCRdb running MiXCR on the PCR reads. The profile shows some 95,000 distinct CDR3 sequences, 20% to 25% of them singletons. Study findings and constraints: The origin of high day-60 TCRbeta diversity in some patients lay in surviving recipient T cells and thymic progenitors. Hyperexpanded clones declined; after one year, newly produced T cells mostly supplied diversity.

Trimming removed 0 bases from V and 8 bases from J, with 16 bases in between. CDR3 length: 15 residues. Per the germline V gene, CDR1 is MGHRA and CDR2 is YSYEKL. The chain links TRBV4-1 to TRBJ1-1; no clear D gene. The clonotype comes from a boy between 2 and 15 years old with acute lymphoblastic leukemia, due to receive a stem cell transplant. Sequences were derived from PBMCs, sampled before TCRalphabeta/CD19-depleted stem cell transplant. The CDR3 nucleotides read TGCGCCAGCAGCCAAGAGTGGAAGGGAATGATGGAAGCTTTCTTT. This sequence encodes CASSQEWKGMMEAFF.